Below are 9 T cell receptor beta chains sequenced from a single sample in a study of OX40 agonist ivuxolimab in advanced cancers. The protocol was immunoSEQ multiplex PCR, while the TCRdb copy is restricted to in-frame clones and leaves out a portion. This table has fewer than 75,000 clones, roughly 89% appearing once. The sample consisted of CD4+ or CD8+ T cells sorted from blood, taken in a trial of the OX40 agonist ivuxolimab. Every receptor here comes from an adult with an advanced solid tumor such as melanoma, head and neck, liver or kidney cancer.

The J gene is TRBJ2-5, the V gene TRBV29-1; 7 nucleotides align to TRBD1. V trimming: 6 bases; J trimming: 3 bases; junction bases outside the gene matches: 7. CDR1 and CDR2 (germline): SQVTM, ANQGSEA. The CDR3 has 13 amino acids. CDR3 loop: CSVAKTGEETQYF. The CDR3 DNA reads TGCAGCGTAGCCAAAACAGGGGAAGAGACCCAGTACTTC.

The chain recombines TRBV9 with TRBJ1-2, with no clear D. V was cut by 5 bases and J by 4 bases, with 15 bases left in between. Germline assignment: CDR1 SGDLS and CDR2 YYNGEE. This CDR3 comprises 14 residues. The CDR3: CASSPGGGTYGYTF. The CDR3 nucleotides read TGTGCCAGCAGTCCCGGTGGAGGAACCTATGGCTACACCTTC.

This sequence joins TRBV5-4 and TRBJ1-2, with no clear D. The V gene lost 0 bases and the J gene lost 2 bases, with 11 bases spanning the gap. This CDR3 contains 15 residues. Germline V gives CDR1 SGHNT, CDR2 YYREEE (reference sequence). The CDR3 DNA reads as TGTGCCAGCAGCTTGGGCCTCTCCTCCAACTATGGCTACACCTTC. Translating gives CASSLGLSSNYGYTF.

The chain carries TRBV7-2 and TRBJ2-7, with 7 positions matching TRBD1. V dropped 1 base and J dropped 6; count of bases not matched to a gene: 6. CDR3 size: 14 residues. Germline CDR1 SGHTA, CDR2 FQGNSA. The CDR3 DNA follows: TGTGCCAGCAGCTTAGTTCCGACAGGGCGCGAGCAGTACTTC. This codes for CASSLVPTGREQYF.

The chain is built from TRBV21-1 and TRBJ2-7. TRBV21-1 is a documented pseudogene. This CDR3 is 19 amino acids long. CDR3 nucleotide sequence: TGTGCCAGCAGCAAAGTTGATGATATTCCGGAAAGGGTGGTTCGCGAGCAGTACTTC. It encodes CASSKVDDIPERVVREQYF.

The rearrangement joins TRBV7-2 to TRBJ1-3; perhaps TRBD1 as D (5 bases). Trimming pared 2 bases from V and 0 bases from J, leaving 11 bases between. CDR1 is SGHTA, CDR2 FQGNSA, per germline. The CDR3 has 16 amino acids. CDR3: CASSLQGTHSGNTIYF. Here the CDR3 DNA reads TGTGCCAGCAGCTTACAAGGGACCCACTCTGGAAACACCATATATTTT.

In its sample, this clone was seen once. The CDR3 here is CSVEAGGDYGYTF. The CDR3 DNA reads as TGCAGCGTTGAAGCTGGGGGGGACTATGGCTACACCTTC. This chain uses TRBV29-1 with TRBJ1-2, with D perhaps TRBD1 (5 bases). CDR3 length: 13 residues. The germline V gene has CDR1 SQVTM and CDR2 ANQGSEA. V dropped 1 base and J dropped 3 bases, with 9 bases sitting between them.

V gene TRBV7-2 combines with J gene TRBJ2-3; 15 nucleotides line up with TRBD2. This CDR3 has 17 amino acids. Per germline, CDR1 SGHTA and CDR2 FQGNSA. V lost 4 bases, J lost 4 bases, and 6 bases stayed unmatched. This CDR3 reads CASSSRTSGGVADTQYF. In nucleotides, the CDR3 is TGTGCCAGCAGCTCCCGGACTAGCGGGGGGGTAGCAGATACGCAGTATTTT. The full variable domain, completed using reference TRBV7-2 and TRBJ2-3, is GAGVSQSPSNKVTEKGKDVELRCDPISGHTALYWYRQSLGQGLEFLIYFQGNSAPDKSGLPSDRFSAERTGGSVSTLTIQRTQQEDSAVYLCASSSRTSGGVADTQYFGPGTRLTVL.

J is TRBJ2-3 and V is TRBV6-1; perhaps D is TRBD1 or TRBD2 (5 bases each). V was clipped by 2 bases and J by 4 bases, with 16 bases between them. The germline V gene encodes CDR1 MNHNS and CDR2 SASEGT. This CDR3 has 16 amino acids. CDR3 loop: CASSENWGKSSDTQYF. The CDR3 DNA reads TGTGCCAGCAGTGAAAATTGGGGGAAATCTTCAGATACGCAGTATTTT.